Below are 26 T cell receptor beta chains sequenced from a single sample in a study of vaccination and CD4 T cells after COVID-19. Sample treatment: approximately 11-day PBMC culture with coronavirus spike peptide pools or control peptides (ViraFEST assay). Antigen specificity for these receptors is unknown. Cultured CD4+ T cells had their DNA profiled by the Oncomine TCR Beta short-read assay. One entry per CDR3 protein results from TCRdb running MiXCR on the PCR reads. The data contain 15,000 to 20,000 distinct CDR3 sequences, 55% to 60% of them seen just once; the ten biggest clones take up 9.4%. The sample comprised CD4+ T cells from blood, cultured in vitro. These receptors all come from a human donor who had recovered from COVID-19.

This clonotype has a single count. CDR3: CSARESRSYNEQFF. For the CDR3, the DNA is TGCAGTGCTAGGGAGTCGAGGTCCTACAATGAGCAGTTCTTC. This chain joins TRBV20-1 and TRBJ2-1, with D uncertain. This CDR3 contains 14 residues. From germline, CDR1 is DFQATT and CDR2 SNEGSKA (reference sequence). Between the trimmed V and J ends, which lost 3 bases and 1 base, there was a span of 10 bases.

The J gene is TRBJ1-1, the V gene TRBV2; maybe TRBD1 (5 bases). Germline V gives CDR1 SNHLY, CDR2 FYNNEI. Trimming removed 6 bases from V and 2 bases from J, with 19 bases in between. The CDR3 extends over 16 amino acids. The CDR3 DNA follows: TGTGCCAGCAGCCAACGGACACCAACTATTAACACTGAAGCTTTCTTT. Translating gives CASSQRTPTINTEAFF. The full variable domain, in which reference TRBV2 and TRBJ1-1 provide the parts outside the CDR3, is EPEVTQTPSHQVTQMGQEVILRCVPISNHLYFYWYRQILGQKVEFLVSFYNNEISEKSEIFDDQFSVERPDGSNFTLKIRSTKLEDSAMYFCASSQRTPTINTEAFFGQGTRLTVV.

The V gene is TRBV11-2, the J gene TRBJ1-2; a weak D match, TRBD1 (6 bases). CDR3 length: 16 amino acids. Trimming took 6 bases from V and 0 from J, leaving 17 bases between them. Germline lookup yields CDR1 SGHAT and CDR2 FQNNGV. The CDR3 sequence: CASRIQGSGANYGYTF. Written as DNA, the CDR3 is TGTGCCAGCAGGATACAGGGTTCAGGTGCTAACTATGGCTACACCTTC. The full variable domain, its missing parts supplied by reference TRBV11-2 and TRBJ1-2, is EAGVAQSPRYKIIEKRQSVAFWCNPISGHATLYWYQQILGQGPKLLIQFQNNGVVDDSQLPKDRFSAERLKGVDSTLKIQPAKLEDSAVYLCASRIQGSGANYGYTFGSGTRLTVV.

The chain is built from TRBV20-1 and TRBJ2-7; D is perhaps TRBD1 or TRBD2 (5 bases each). With 5 bases removed from V and 3 bases from J, the gap between germline ends came to 17 bases. Germline V gene sequence: CDR1 DFQATT, CDR2 SNEGSKA (reference sequence). There are 14 residues in the CDR3. The CDR3 DNA reads TGCAGTGCTCGGGACCCCCGGTTGAACTACGAGCAGTACTTC. As protein: CSARDPRLNYEQYF.

This clonotype has just a few counts. The chain joins TRBV7-9 to TRBJ2-5; perhaps TRBD1 as D (6 bases). The V gene lost 9 bases and the J gene lost 4 bases, with 18 bases spanning the gap. The CDR3 totals 14 residues. Germline values: CDR1 SEHNR, CDR2 FQNEAQ (reference sequence). CDR3 loop: CASRAQGEGETQYF. The CDR3 DNA sequence: TGTGCCAGTAGAGCACAGGGAGAGGGAGAGACCCAGTACTTC.

This clonotype was seen a single time. This chain links TRBV24-1 with TRBJ2-3; D call uncertain. V was clipped by 5 bases and J by 3 bases, with 8 bases between them. The CDR3 is 13 residues long. From germline, CDR1 is KGHDR and CDR2 SFDVKD. For the CDR3, the DNA is TGTGCCACCAGTGTTAGGGAAACAGATACGCAGTATTTT. Amino acids: CATSVRETDTQYF.

This clonotype was seen a handful of times. The rearrangement joins TRBV6-2 or TRBV6-3 to TRBJ1-1; tentatively, D is TRBD1 (5 bases). This CDR3 comprises 13 residues. Germline lookup yields CDR1 MNHEY and CDR2 SVGEGT. V lost 2 bases to trimming and J lost 3 bases, with 7 bases between them. The CDR3 sequence is CASSYDSYTEAFF. The CDR3 bases are TGTGCCAGCAGTTACGACAGTTACACTGAAGCTTTCTTT.

V and J are TRBV30 and TRBJ1-2; no clear D gene. Germline V CDR1 and CDR2: GTSNPN, SVGIG (reference sequence). The CDR3 runs to 11 residues. The V gene lost 3 bases and the J gene lost 8 bases, with 10 bases spanning the gap. For the CDR3, the DNA is TGTGCCTGGAGCAGGACGAGGGGCTACACCTTC. Encoded protein: CAWSRTRGYTF.

This clonotype is medium-sized in the sample. V usage is TRBV27 and J usage is TRBJ2-2; tentatively, D is TRBD2 (6 bases). The V end lost 7 bases, the J end lost 5 bases, and 17 bases lay between the germline ends. Germline assignment: CDR1 MNHEY and CDR2 SMNVEV (reference sequence). The CDR3 has 15 residues. This chain's CDR3 is CASTLMGGSTGELFF. CDR3 coding DNA: TGTGCCAGCACCCTCATGGGGGGTAGTACCGGGGAGCTGTTTTTT.

This rearrangement joins TRBV4-1 to TRBJ2-1, with 15 bases identical to TRBD2. Germline V gene lookup returns CDR1 MGHRA and CDR2 YSYEKL. This CDR3 region has 17 residues. V lost 4 bases, J lost 7 bases, and 8 bases stayed unmatched. The CDR3 sequence is CASSLRTSGRGRNEQFF. CDR3 sequence (DNA): TGCGCCAGCAGCCTCCGGACTAGCGGGAGGGGAAGAAATGAGCAGTTCTTC.

V usage is TRBV24-1 and J usage is TRBJ2-3; possible D gene TRBD1, 7 bases. Germline loops: CDR1 KGHDR, CDR2 SFDVKD. CDR3 length equals 16 residues. Trimming cost V 5 bases and J 5 bases, with 19 bases left between them. The CDR3 sequence is CATSGSRAGGKDTQYF. As DNA, the CDR3 is TGTGCCACCAGTGGCTCTAGGGCAGGGGGGAAAGATACGCAGTATTTT.

The rearrangement links TRBV7-9 to TRBJ2-5, with D possibly being TRBD1 or TRBD2 (5 bases each). Between the trimmed V and J ends, which lost 1 base and 7 bases, there was a span of 16 bases. CDR3 size: 15 residues. Germline values: CDR1 SEHNR, CDR2 FQNEAQ (reference sequence). As DNA, the CDR3 is TGTGCCAGCAGCTTAGGCGTTGGGTCAGGGAGGACCCAGTACTTC. Translated: CASSLGVGSGRTQYF.

CDR3 sequence (DNA): TGTGCCAGCAGCTCCTTCCCAGAGGGCTACACCTTC. Its protein is CASSSFPEGYTF. The genes are TRBV12-3 or TRBV12-4 and TRBJ1-2, with unresolved D. The CDR3 runs to 12 residues. V was cut by 6 bases and J by 8 bases, with 13 bases left in between.

This sequence joins TRBV12-3 or TRBV12-4 and TRBJ1-5; D not resolved. The CDR3 sequence is 13 residues long. Trimming left V 6 bases short and J 4 bases short, with 10 bases between. Here the CDR3 reads CASSSSENQPQHF. The CDR3 DNA is TGTGCCAGCAGCTCTTCAGAGAATCAGCCCCAGCATTTT.

There are a few counts of this clonotype. The chain has TRBV20-1 and TRBJ2-3, with D possibly being TRBD2 (6 bases). Germline V lookup: CDR1 DFQATT, CDR2 SNEGSKA (reference sequence). V shed 3 bases and J shed 3 bases, with 13 bases lying between them. CDR3 size: 14 residues. The CDR3 loop is CSASLRGKTDTQYF. The DNA for the CDR3 is TGCAGTGCTAGTTTACGGGGGAAAACAGATACGCAGTATTTT.

The chain carries TRBV20-1 and TRBJ2-3; the D gene is possibly TRBD1 (6 bases). The CDR3 loop spans 15 amino acids. Germline lookup yields CDR1 DFQATT and CDR2 SNEGSKA (reference sequence). Trimming removed 3 bases at V and 2 bases at J, with 15 bases between. The CDR3 is CSASYWGRNTDTQYF. In DNA, the CDR3 is TGCAGTGCTAGCTATTGGGGGCGGAACACAGATACGCAGTATTTT.

J is TRBJ2-1 and V is TRBV27; 12 nucleotides agree with TRBD2. The CDR3 consists of 16 residues. V was pared by 2 bases and J by 7 bases, with 6 bases of the junction left unmatched. Germline-derived CDR1 and CDR2 are MNHEY and SMNVEV (reference sequence). The CDR3 spells CASSLALAGGLNEQFF. The CDR3 region has the DNA TGTGCCAGCAGTTTAGCGCTAGCGGGAGGGTTGAATGAGCAGTTCTTC.

This chain connects TRBV7-3 to TRBJ1-1, with TRBD1 identical over 9 bases. Trimming removed 5 bases from V and 8 bases from J; junction bases left unmatched: 3. CDR1 and CDR2 (germline): SGHTA, FQGTGA. The CDR3 totals 12 residues. CDR3 sequence: CASSPGQGEAFF. The CDR3 DNA reads as TGTGCCAGCAGCCCGGGACAGGGAGAAGCTTTCTTT.

V gene TRBV6-2 or TRBV6-3 combines with J gene TRBJ2-4, with D tentatively TRBD2 (7 bases). Trimming stripped 2 bases from V and 5 bases from J, with 13 bases between. The CDR3 contains 15 residues. CDR1 MNHEY and CDR2 SVGEGT come from the germline V gene. The CDR3 is CASSYGGGGQNIQYF. CDR3 nucleotides: TGTGCCAGCAGTTACGGGGGGGGCGGTCAAAACATTCAGTACTTC.

The chain joins TRBV11-1 to TRBJ1-2; unclear D gene. Germline values: CDR1 SGHAT, CDR2 FQDESV (reference sequence). This CDR3 has 16 amino acids. Trimming pared 1 base from V and 4 bases from J, leaving 16 bases between. The CDR3 spells CASSLGKGVSLYGYTF. CDR3 coding DNA: TGTGCCAGCAGCTTAGGGAAGGGTGTGAGTCTCTATGGCTACACCTTC. The variable domain in full, with the rest retrieved from reference TRBV11-1 and TRBJ1-2, is EAEVAQSPRYKITEKSQAVAFWCDPISGHATLYWYRQILGQGPELLVQFQDESVVDDSQLPKDRFSAERLKGVDSTLKIQPAELGDSAMYLCASSLGKGVSLYGYTFGSGTRLTVV.

The chain joins TRBV10-3 to TRBJ2-2; D is tentatively TRBD1 or TRBD2 (5 bases each). V was clipped by 7 bases and J by 5 bases, with 20 bases between them. Germline loops: CDR1 ENHRY, CDR2 SYGVKD. The CDR3 has 16 residues. The CDR3 bases are TGTGCCATCAAAGGTGGTAGTGGCGAGGGGACCGGGGAGCTGTTTTTT. It yields the protein CAIKGGSGEGTGELFF.

The chain employs TRBV7-6 and TRBJ2-1, with D possibly TRBD2 on 7 matching bases. The germline V gene encodes CDR1 SGHVS and CDR2 FNYEAQ. The V and J ends lost 2 bases and 8 bases respectively, with 13 bases between them. CDR3 length: 14 amino acids. DNA of the CDR3: TGTGCCAGCAGCTTACGAGGGGGGGGAGATGAGCAGTTCTTC. This codes for CASSLRGGGDEQFF.

The chain links TRBV6-5 to TRBJ1-5; 10 nucleotides agree with TRBD1. Germline V gene sequence: CDR1 MNHEY, CDR2 SVGAGI. V lost 2 bases, J lost 7 bases, and 5 bases stayed unmatched. There are 15 residues in the CDR3. The CDR3 protein is CASSYDGTGDQPQHF. The CDR3 nucleotides read TGTGCCAGCAGTTACGACGGGACAGGGGACCAGCCCCAGCATTTT.

This clonotype was detected once. The J gene is TRBJ2-7, the V gene TRBV18, with a tentative D call TRBD1 (12 bases). The CDR3 contains 17 residues. With 6 bases removed from V and 7 bases from J, the gap between germline ends came to 28 bases. Germline V gene sequence: CDR1 KGHSH, CDR2 LQKENI. The CDR3 protein is CASSPGTGGRLAGEQYF. In DNA, the CDR3 is TGTGCCAGCTCGCCCGGGACAGGGGGCCGACTAGCGGGGGAGCAGTACTTC.

The chain has TRBV2 and TRBJ1-1; D is unresolved. Per the germline V gene, CDR1 is SNHLY and CDR2 is FYNNEI. The CDR3 extends over 14 amino acids. V lost 4 bases to trimming and J lost 5 bases, with 14 bases between them. The CDR3 sequence: CASSVGRGRTEAFF. CDR3 nucleotides: TGTGCCAGCAGTGTGGGCAGAGGGAGGACTGAAGCTTTCTTT.

The chain uses TRBV5-1 and TRBJ1-2, with D possibly being TRBD1 (6 bases). Trimming pared 0 bases from V and 8 bases from J, leaving 14 bases between. Germline V CDR1 and CDR2: SGHRS, YFSETQ. This CDR3 region has 14 residues. The CDR3 is CASSLEGGAKGYTF. As DNA, the CDR3 is TGCGCCAGCAGCTTGGAGGGGGGGGCAAAAGGCTACACCTTC.